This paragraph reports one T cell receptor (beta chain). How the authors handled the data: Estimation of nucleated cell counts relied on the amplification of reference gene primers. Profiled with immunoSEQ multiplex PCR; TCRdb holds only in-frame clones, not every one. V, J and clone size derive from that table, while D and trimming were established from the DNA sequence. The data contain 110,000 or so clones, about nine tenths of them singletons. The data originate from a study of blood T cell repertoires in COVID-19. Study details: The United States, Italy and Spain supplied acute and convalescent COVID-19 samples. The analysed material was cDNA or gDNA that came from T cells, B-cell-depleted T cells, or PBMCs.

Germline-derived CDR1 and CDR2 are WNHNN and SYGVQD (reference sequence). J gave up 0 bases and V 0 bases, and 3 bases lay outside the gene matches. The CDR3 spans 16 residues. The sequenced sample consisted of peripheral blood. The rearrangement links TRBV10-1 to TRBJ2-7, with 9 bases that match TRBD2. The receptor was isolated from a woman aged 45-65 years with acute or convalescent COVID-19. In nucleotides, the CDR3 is TGCGCCAGCAGTGAGTCCCTAGCGGGGAGCTCCTACGAGCAGTACTTC. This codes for CASSESLAGSSYEQYF.